This T cell receptor (beta chain) was recorded in a study of T cell responses to AZD1222 COVID-19 vaccine. From germline, CDR1 is LGHNA and CDR2 YSLEER. Deletions cut 0 bases from V and 9 bases from J, with 12 bases between. The CDR3 runs 15 residues. Clones were sequenced by immunoSEQ multiplex PCR, and TCRdb holds only the in-frame ones, with some missing. The profile shows around 150,000 clones, around 90% of them singletons. The chain has TRBV4-3 and TRBJ1-6; D gene unclear. This receptor was identified in an adult in good health. Specimen: peripheral blood, collected on day 0 of AZD1222 vaccination. CDR3 amino acids: CASSQDGRTFSPLHF. DNA of the CDR3: TGCGCCAGCAGCCAAGATGGGCGAACTTTTTCACCCCTCCACTTT.